This T cell receptor (beta chain) comes out of a study of graft-versus-host responses after intestinal transplantation. Trimming left V 0 bases short and J 5 bases short, with 9 bases between. The CDR3 runs to 15 residues. CDR1 SGHRS and CDR2 YFSETQ come from the germline V gene. Repertoires were generated with immunoSEQ multiplex PCR, while TCRdb's copy carries only in-frame clones and drops some. This table has 90,000 to 120,000 clones, approximately 90% appearing once. Points on this clone: Its antigen is currently unknown.

The V and J genes are TRBV5-1 and TRBJ1-6, with unresolved D. The sequencing used unstimulated CD4+ T cells sorted from spleen or lymph node cells, collected before transplant. The receptor was isolated from a human donor who was the organ donor for an intestinal transplant. This chain's CDR3 is CASSLASGHNSPLHF. The CDR3, as DNA: TGCGCCAGCAGCTTGGCGTCCGGACATAATTCACCCCTCCACTTT.